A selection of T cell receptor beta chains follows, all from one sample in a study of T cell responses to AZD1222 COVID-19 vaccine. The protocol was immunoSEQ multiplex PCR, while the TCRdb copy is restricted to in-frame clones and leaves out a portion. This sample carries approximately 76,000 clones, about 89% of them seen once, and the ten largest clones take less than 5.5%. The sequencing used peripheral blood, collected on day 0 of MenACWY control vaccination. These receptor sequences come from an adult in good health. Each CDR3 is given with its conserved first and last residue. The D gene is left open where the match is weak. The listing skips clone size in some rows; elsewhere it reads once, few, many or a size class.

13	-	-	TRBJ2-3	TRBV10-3	CAIRAGSTDTQYF	TGTGCCATCCGGGCGGGTAGCACAGATACGCAGTATTTT
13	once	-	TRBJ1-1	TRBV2	CASSELGNTEAFF	TGTGCCAGCAGTGAATTAGGGAACACTGAAGCTTTCTTT
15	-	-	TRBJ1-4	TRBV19	CASSPWDRSNEKLFF	TGTGCCAGTAGTCCCTGGGACCGAAGTAATGAAAAACTGTTTTTT
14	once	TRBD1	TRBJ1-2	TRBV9	CASSESQGNYGYTF	TGTGCCAGCAGCGAATCACAGGGGAACTATGGCTACACCTTC
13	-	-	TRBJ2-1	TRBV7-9	CASSFDRDNEQFF	TGTGCCAGCAGCTTCGACAGAGACAATGAGCAGTTCTTC
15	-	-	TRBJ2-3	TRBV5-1	CASSPPGRSTDTQYF	TGCGCCAGCAGCCCGCCGGGACGGAGCACAGATACGCAGTATTTT
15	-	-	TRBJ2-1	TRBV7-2	CASSPIGTFGDEQFF	TGTGCCAGCAGCCCGATTGGGACTTTCGGGGATGAGCAGTTCTTC
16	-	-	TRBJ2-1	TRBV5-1	CASSLSFFRQVNEQFF	TGCGCCAGCAGCTTGTCTTTCTTCCGGCAGGTGAATGAGCAGTTCTTC
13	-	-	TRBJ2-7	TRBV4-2	CASSQEGPYEQYF	TGTGCCAGCAGCCAAGAAGGTCCTTACGAGCAGTACTTC
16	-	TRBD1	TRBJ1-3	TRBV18	CASSPATGVTGNTIYF	TGTGCCAGCTCACCAGCGACAGGGGTAACCGGAAACACCATATATTTT
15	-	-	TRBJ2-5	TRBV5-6	CASSSEGAGRKTQYF	TGTGCCAGCAGCTCGGAGGGGGCAGGCCGGAAGACCCAGTACTTC
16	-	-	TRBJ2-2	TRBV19	CASRPPGTAGAGELFF	TGTGCCAGTAGGCCCCCCGGGACAGCGGGAGCCGGGGAGCTGTTTTTT
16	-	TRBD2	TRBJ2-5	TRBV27	CASSFISTSGQETQYF	TGTGCCAGCAGTTTTATCAGCACTAGCGGTCAAGAGACCCAGTACTTC
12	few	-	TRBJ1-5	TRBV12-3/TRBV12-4	CASRFSEGPQHF	TGTGCCAGCAGATTCTCAGAGGGGCCCCAGCATTTT
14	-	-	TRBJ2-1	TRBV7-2	CASSPIYPYNEQFF	TGTGCCAGCAGCCCGATCTACCCCTACAATGAGCAGTTCTTC
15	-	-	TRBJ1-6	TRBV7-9	CASSLAQGANSPLHF	TGTGCCAGCAGCTTAGCTCAGGGTGCCAATTCACCCCTCCACTTT
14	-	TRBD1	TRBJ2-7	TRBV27	CASSLRDRGYEQYF	TGTGCCAGCAGTTTACGGGACAGGGGCTACGAGCAGTACTTC
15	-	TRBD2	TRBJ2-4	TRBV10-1	CASRETSSAEDIQYF	TGCGCCAGCAGGGAGACTAGCAGCGCGGAGGACATTCAGTACTTC
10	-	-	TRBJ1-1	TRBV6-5	CASKLDEAFF	TGTGCCAGCAAGTTGGATGAAGCTTTCTTT
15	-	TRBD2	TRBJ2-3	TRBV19	CASSITSGSPNTQYF	TGTGCCAGTAGTATCACTAGCGGGAGCCCTAATACGCAGTATTTT
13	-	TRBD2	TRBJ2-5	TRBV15	CATLAGYQETQYF	TGTGCCACCCTAGCGGGGTACCAAGAGACCCAGTACTTC
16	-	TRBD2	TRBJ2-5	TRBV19	CASSDLGTSGQETQYF	TGTGCCAGTAGTGATTTGGGGACTAGCGGCCAAGAGACCCAGTACTTC
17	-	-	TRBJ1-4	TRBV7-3	CASSLNPGGNRHEKLFF	TGTGCCAGCAGCTTAAACCCCGGAGGGAATCGACATGAAAAACTGTTTTTT
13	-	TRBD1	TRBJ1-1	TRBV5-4	CASSSQGAGEAFF	TGTGCCAGCAGCTCCCAGGGGGCCGGGGAAGCTTTCTTT
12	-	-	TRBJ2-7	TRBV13	CASSLSPFEQYF	TGTGCCAGCAGCTTGTCGCCTTTTGAGCAGTACTTC
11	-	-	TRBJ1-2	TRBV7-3	CASGQGYGYTF	TGTGCCAGCGGCCAGGGTTATGGCTACACCTTC
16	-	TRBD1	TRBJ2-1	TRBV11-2	CASSDRPGTGFNEQFF	TGTGCCAGCAGCGACCGTCCCGGGACAGGGTTCAATGAGCAGTTCTTC
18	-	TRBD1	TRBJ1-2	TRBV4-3	CASSPGGTGRGGVYGYTF	TGCGCCAGCAGCCCTGGAGGGACAGGCCGCGGGGGGGTCTATGGCTACACCTTC
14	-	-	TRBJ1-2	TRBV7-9	CASRQGPQDYGYTF	TGTGCCAGCAGGCAGGGGCCCCAGGACTATGGCTACACCTTC
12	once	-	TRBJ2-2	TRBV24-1	CATAWGAGELFF	TGTGCCACCGCTTGGGGGGCCGGGGAGCTGTTTTTT
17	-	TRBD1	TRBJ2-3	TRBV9	CASSSSGTGGPTDTQYF	TGTGCCAGCAGCTCCTCCGGGACAGGGGGCCCCACAGATACGCAGTATTTT
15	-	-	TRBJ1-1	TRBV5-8	CASSLGPEAGSKAFF	TGTGCCAGCAGCTTGGGACCCGAGGCAGGGTCGAAAGCTTTCTTT
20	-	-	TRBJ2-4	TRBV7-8	CASSWVTDKVQVIAKNIQYF	TGTGCCAGCAGCTGGGTGACGGATAAAGTACAAGTTATAGCCAAAAACATTCAGTACTTC
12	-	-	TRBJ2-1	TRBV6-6	CASAGPENEQFF	TGTGCCAGCGCTGGGCCGGAGAATGAGCAGTTCTTC
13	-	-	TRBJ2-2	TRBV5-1	CASSLDGPGELFF	TGCGCCAGCAGCTTGGACGGACCCGGGGAGCTGTTTTTT
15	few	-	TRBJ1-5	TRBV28	CASRLTLLGNQPQHF	TGTGCCAGCAGGCTGACTTTACTGGGCAATCAGCCCCAGCATTTT
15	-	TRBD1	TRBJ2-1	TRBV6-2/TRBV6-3	CASSYPQGARNEQFF	TGTGCCAGCAGTTACCCCCAGGGGGCGCGCAATGAGCAGTTCTTC
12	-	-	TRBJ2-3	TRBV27	CASSFTPDTQYF	TGTGCCAGCAGTTTCACGCCGGATACGCAGTATTTT
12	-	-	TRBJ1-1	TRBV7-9	CASSRGNTEAFF	TGTGCCAGCAGCCGAGGGAACACTGAAGCTTTCTTT
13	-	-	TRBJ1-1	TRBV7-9	CASSPSGATEAFF	TGTGCCAGCAGCCCTTCGGGTGCCACTGAAGCTTTCTTT
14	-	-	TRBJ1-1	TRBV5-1	CASSPYDTNTEAFF	TGCGCCAGCAGCCCCTATGACACAAACACTGAAGCTTTCTTT
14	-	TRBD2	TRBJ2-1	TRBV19	CASSVTSSGGEQFF	TGTGCCAGTAGCGTGACTAGCTCGGGTGGTGAGCAGTTCTTC
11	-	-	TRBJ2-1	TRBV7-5	CARSGHNEQFF	TGTGCCAGAAGCGGCCATAATGAGCAGTTCTTC
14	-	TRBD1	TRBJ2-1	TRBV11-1	CASSLGQGRNEQFF	TGTGCCAGCAGCTTGGGACAGGGTAGAAATGAGCAGTTCTTC
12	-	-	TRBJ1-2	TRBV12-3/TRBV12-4	CASSSRVGGYTF	TGTGCCAGCAGTTCGAGGGTAGGGGGCTACACCTTC
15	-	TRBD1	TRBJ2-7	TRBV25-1	CASTMEDRGLYEQYF	TGTGCCAGCACCATGGAGGACAGGGGGCTCTACGAGCAGTACTTC
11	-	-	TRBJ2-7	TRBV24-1	CATSDGTEQYF	TGTGCCACCAGTGATGGGACGGAGCAGTACTTC
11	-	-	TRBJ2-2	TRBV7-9	CASSLTGELFF	TGTGCCAGCAGCTTAACCGGGGAGCTGTTTTTT
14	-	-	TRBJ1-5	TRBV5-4	CASSLSGGNQPQHF	TGTGCCAGCAGCTTGTCGGGGGGCAATCAGCCCCAGCATTTT